The rows below give T cell receptor beta chains drawn from one sample of a study of T-cell memory formation after mild COVID-19. MiXCR, applied by TCRdb to the 5' RACE reads, yields one record per CDR3 protein. Of around 220,000 distinct CDR3 sequences listed, 15% to 20% are singletons. The specimen sequenced was PBMCs or a T cell subset sorted from them (not recorded which). The receptors originated from a young man who had mild COVID-19 (a few samples of this study predate the infection). Cell type and time point are not known. The conserved cysteine and the conserved F or W are not part of the CDR3 here. The order of the fields is J gene, V gene, CDR3 protein.

J gene: TRBJ1-4
V gene: TRBV7-9
CDR3 protein: ASSVGQGGEKLF

J gene: TRBJ1-4
V gene: TRBV5-6
CDR3 protein: ASSMRGGGVEKLF

J gene: TRBJ2-3
V gene: TRBV3-1
CDR3 protein: ASSQKGWGDLDTQY

J gene: TRBJ1-6
V gene: TRBV7-9
CDR3 protein: ASAWGENSPLH

J gene: TRBJ2-4
V gene: TRBV6-4
CDR3 protein: ASSDGIIQY

J gene: TRBJ2-1
V gene: TRBV5-1
CDR3 protein: ASSLTSGGAAYNEQF

J gene: TRBJ2-3
V gene: TRBV7-2
CDR3 protein: ASRGTYTQY

J gene: TRBJ2-3
V gene: TRBV5-1
CDR3 protein: ASSALEGGGTDTQY

J gene: TRBJ2-2
V gene: TRBV5-1
CDR3 protein: ASSPWTGGSTGELF

J gene: TRBJ2-5
V gene: TRBV7-8
CDR3 protein: ASSFDRVGGETQY

J gene: TRBJ2-6
V gene: TRBV12-3/TRBV12-4
CDR3 protein: ASSPLLGQDSGANVLT

J gene: TRBJ2-1
V gene: TRBV5-4
CDR3 protein: ASLKAGGTEQF

J gene: TRBJ2-7
V gene: TRBV9
CDR3 protein: ASSVGVGGEQY

J gene: TRBJ2-2
V gene: TRBV5-1
CDR3 protein: ASSPAPSGTGGDTGELF

J gene: TRBJ2-2
V gene: TRBV7-7
CDR3 protein: ASSLAWGTGDLF

J gene: TRBJ1-2
V gene: TRBV28
CDR3 protein: ASSNRENYGYT

J gene: TRBJ2-7
V gene: TRBV7-2
CDR3 protein: ASSLRPFEQY

J gene: TRBJ1-5
V gene: TRBV10-3
CDR3 protein: AISDQDGNQPQH

J gene: TRBJ2-7
V gene: TRBV18
CDR3 protein: ASSETSHEQY

J gene: TRBJ1-5
V gene: TRBV20-1
CDR3 protein: SARGGFSNQPQH

J gene: TRBJ1-1
V gene: TRBV12-3/TRBV12-4
CDR3 protein: ASSLRGQSPEAF

J gene: TRBJ1-1
V gene: TRBV7-2
CDR3 protein: ASSLRPGEAF

J gene: TRBJ2-7
V gene: TRBV5-1
CDR3 protein: ASKGSGYSGGPYEQY

J gene: TRBJ2-4
V gene: TRBV20-1
CDR3 protein: SARGGTGFENIQY

J gene: TRBJ2-1
V gene: TRBV29-1
CDR3 protein: SVGAKASGNNEQF

J gene: TRBJ2-2
V gene: TRBV7-8
CDR3 protein: ASKIVASGVRTGELF

J gene: TRBJ1-3
V gene: TRBV11-2
CDR3 protein: ASSLDRENTIY

J gene: TRBJ2-2
V gene: TRBV7-8
CDR3 protein: ASSLRGGSAATGELF

J gene: TRBJ2-2
V gene: TRBV7-8
CDR3 protein: ASRRPGLAAGELF

J gene: TRBJ2-5
V gene: TRBV4-2
CDR3 protein: ASSYGGFQETQY

J gene: TRBJ2-4
V gene: TRBV4-1
CDR3 protein: ASSHVDRDKNIQY

J gene: TRBJ1-2
V gene: TRBV7-2
CDR3 protein: ATNPGGSGYT

J gene: TRBJ1-5
V gene: TRBV24-1
CDR3 protein: ATSDFGFQPQH

J gene: TRBJ1-1
V gene: TRBV19
CDR3 protein: ASSIGLVAEAF

J gene: TRBJ1-3
V gene: TRBV12-3/TRBV12-4
CDR3 protein: ASGPSGRSGNTIY

J gene: TRBJ2-2
V gene: TRBV7-2
CDR3 protein: ASREQYTGELF

J gene: TRBJ1-1
V gene: TRBV7-3
CDR3 protein: ASSPGWGNTEAF

J gene: TRBJ2-5
V gene: TRBV2
CDR3 protein: ASSGSGGAETQY

J gene: TRBJ2-4
V gene: TRBV12-3/TRBV12-4
CDR3 protein: ASRQTMGPKNIQY

J gene: TRBJ1-1
V gene: TRBV3-1
CDR3 protein: ASSEGSDTEAF

J gene: TRBJ2-1
V gene: TRBV20-1
CDR3 protein: SAAPGQGMVGQF

J gene: TRBJ2-3
V gene: TRBV4-2
CDR3 protein: ASSPSRPDTQY

J gene: TRBJ1-4
V gene: TRBV19
CDR3 protein: ASSTRAVGVNEKLF

J gene: TRBJ1-3
V gene: TRBV20-1
CDR3 protein: SATGQADSGNTIY

J gene: TRBJ1-2
V gene: TRBV27
CDR3 protein: ASSYDSAFYGYT

J gene: TRBJ1-4
V gene: TRBV18
CDR3 protein: ASSPGATNEKLF

J gene: TRBJ1-1
V gene: TRBV6-1
CDR3 protein: ASSHGGQGATEAF

J gene: TRBJ2-7
V gene: TRBV28
CDR3 protein: ASSLFVGTASYEQY

J gene: TRBJ2-2
V gene: TRBV6-2/TRBV6-3
CDR3 protein: ASRSFRTGISGELF

J gene: TRBJ1-1
V gene: TRBV6-5
CDR3 protein: ASTYQENTEAF

J gene: TRBJ2-1
V gene: TRBV7-6
CDR3 protein: ASSPGEERNEQF